This T cell receptor (beta chain) derives from a study of human T cells and chemical hapten exposure (dated by TCRdb to the early 2020s). Background for the entire study: For sensitization, 2% DPC in acetone was applied to a roughly 2 cm by roughly 2 cm area of upper inner arm skin. Patient blood was sampled pre-sensitization (week 0) and at 2, 6 and about 24 weeks after DPC sensitization. For TCR sequencing, blood came from 25 to 30 alopecia patients at anywhere from one to four time points (pre-sensitization, 2, 6 and 24 weeks). The study tracked peripheral blood TCR repertoire changes in vivo during primary and secondary sensitization to the hapten diphenylcyclopropenone (DPC) in alopecia patients. Most of the patients in the cohort were female, and the cohort covered alopecia areata with under or over 50% scalp involvement, alopecia totalis and alopecia universalis. Patch testing was performed on the upper back with Finn chambers containing 0.01% DPC, and the patch tests were scored after 6 days according to International Contact Dermatitis Research Group standards. Libraries were combined into a pool for sequencing, and differences in TCR yield between samples came mainly from small differences in library volumes within the pool. Patients additionally received weekly therapeutic DPC doses to the scalp throughout the approximately 25-week study period.

The paper as a whole reports these results and caveats: Expanded TCRs formed significantly more large CDR3 similarity clusters than pre-sensitization or healthy control sets, consistent with antigen-driven responses. The number of TCRs above 1 in 1000 frequency did not change with DPC sensitization; there was no evidence of global repertoire structure alterations. Patch test score was positively correlated with the number of PT1 expanded TCRs, with significance at thresholds 8, 16 and 32 but not at 4. Alopecia, a presumed autoimmune disease, was present in all patients, so the immune response of the patients might differ from that of healthy individuals. Repeated subsampling changed both the strength of the expansion versus patch-test correlation and the threshold at which that correlation became significant.

The library was made by RACE. TCRdb records NextSeq 500 as the sequencer. During library preparation, unique molecular identifiers were attached to individual cDNA molecules so that TCRs could be counted in a quantitative, reproducible way. Each blood RNA sample was used to sequence both TCR alpha and TCR beta chains. The study's processing was this. The median number of TCRs per sample was 85,000 to 100,000, ranging from roughly 23,224 to 690,600. V, J and CDR3 annotation of the TCR reads was performed with the Decombinator software suite. For the PS versus PT1 abundance plots, all samples were subsampled to the same number of TCRs (28,000). Expanded TCRs were defined as absent before sensitization and observed at least eight times at the 2-week time point. TCRdb reran the public reads through fastp at Q25 and MiXCR, keeping productive beta chains. Rows are unified per CDR3 protein, each entry keeping the most common DNA and genes. The V and J calls, along with clone size, are taken from TCRdb and not from the paper's own processing. The sample table holds more than 80,000 distinct CDR3 sequences, of which 7.5% to 9.5% were seen once. The top ten constitute about 1.6% of the sample.

As to this clonotype: Its antigen has not been determined. Nothing much larger sits one base from this clone, and base qualities are not available.

The time point label, as the study defines it: patch test 1, 2 weeks after DPC sensitization. This specimen's treatment or condition label, per the study, means: therapeutic diphenylcyclopropenone sensitization with weekly scalp DPC. At every patch-test visit, the blood draw took place before the patch test was put on. To be eligible, patients had to be aged 18 to 70, diagnosed with alopecia and judged suitable for DPC therapy, while pregnant patients were excluded. Total RNA was extracted from unfractionated whole blood that had been collected in Tempus Blood RNA tubes. Relative to germline, V is 4 bases shorter and J is 1 base shorter, with 13 bases between their ends. Its CDR3 holds 16 amino acids, cysteine through phenylalanine. The sequence is cut down to CDR3 DNA, 48 bases in frame from base 1. Looking up the germline V gene (reference sequence) yields CDR1 SEHNR and CDR2 FQNEAQ.

Here the sequenced sample was whole blood, taken in connection with sensitization to the hapten diphenylcyclopropenone (DPC). The receptor was isolated from a woman aged 30 to 39 with alopecia areata. Some clones in this sample may be carry-over from other donors' samples. The chain is assembled from TRBV7-9 and TRBJ2-2; TRBD2 is a possible D gene, resting on 6 matching bases. The sequenced DNA: TGTGCCAGCAGCTCCCCTGGGGGGTTGAACACCGGGGAGCTGTTTTTT. Protein translation: CASSSPGGLNTGELFF.